A selection of T cell receptor beta chains follows, all from one sample in a study of pediatric ulcerative colitis. The protocol was immunoSEQ multiplex PCR, while the TCRdb copy is restricted to in-frame clones and leaves out a portion. The sample includes fewer than 40,000 clones, around 80% of them seen just once. The sample comprised blood. The receptors derive from a boy between 5 and 17 years old with severe ulcerative colitis. CDR3s include the opening cysteine and the closing phenylalanine or tryptophan. The D gene is left open where the match is weak. A row's size may be missing; if present it is once, few, many or a size class.

J gene: TRBJ2-1; clone size: NA; V gene: TRBV27; D gene: NA; CDR3 DNA: TGTGCCAGCAGTTTACGGAAGGATGAGCAGTTCTTC; CDR3 protein: CASSLRKDEQFF
J gene: TRBJ2-7; clone size: NA; V gene: TRBV9; D gene: NA; CDR3 DNA: TGTGCCAGCAGCGAGAGAAGAGACAGCTACGAGCAGTACTTC; CDR3 protein: CASSERRDSYEQYF
J gene: TRBJ1-2; clone size: NA; V gene: TRBV6-1; D gene: NA; CDR3 DNA: TGTGCCAGCAGTGAAGCGCTAGTTGGCTCTAACTATGGCTACACCTTC; CDR3 protein: CASSEALVGSNYGYTF
J gene: TRBJ2-1; clone size: NA; V gene: TRBV5-1; D gene: TRBD2; CDR3 DNA: TGCGCCAGCAGCTTCCGTAGCGGGGATACTTACAATGAGCAGTTCTTC; CDR3 protein: CASSFRSGDTYNEQFF
J gene: TRBJ1-5; clone size: NA; V gene: TRBV5-4; D gene: NA; CDR3 DNA: TGTGCCAGCATCCTTAAATCGACAAGGGGAAAATACTATAGCAATCAGCCCCAGCATTTT; CDR3 protein: CASILKSTRGKYYSNQPQHF
J gene: TRBJ2-7; clone size: NA; V gene: TRBV5-1; D gene: NA; CDR3 DNA: TGCGCCAGCAGCTTGGAAGGTAACGAGCAGTACTTC; CDR3 protein: CASSLEGNEQYF
J gene: TRBJ1-5; clone size: NA; V gene: TRBV6-5; D gene: NA; CDR3 DNA: TGTGCCAGCAGTTACTCGATGGGAAGCAATCAGCCCCAGCATTTT; CDR3 protein: CASSYSMGSNQPQHF
J gene: TRBJ1-6; clone size: NA; V gene: TRBV7-2; D gene: TRBD1; CDR3 DNA: TGTGCCAGCAGCTTATCCCCCGGGACAGCGAATTCACCCCTCCACTTT; CDR3 protein: CASSLSPGTANSPLHF
J gene: TRBJ1-5; clone size: few; V gene: TRBV4-3; D gene: NA; CDR3 DNA: TGCGCCAGCAGCCAAGATTCGTGGTCTACCTATAGCAATCAGCCCCAGCATTTT; CDR3 protein: CASSQDSWSTYSNQPQHF
J gene: TRBJ2-1; clone size: NA; V gene: TRBV9; D gene: TRBD1; CDR3 DNA: TGTGCCAGCAGCGTACAGGGGGCGGACAATGAGCAGTTCTTC; CDR3 protein: CASSVQGADNEQFF
J gene: TRBJ2-1; clone size: once; V gene: TRBV19; D gene: NA; CDR3 DNA: TGTGCCAGTAAAACGCCCGAAGGCCATGAGCAGTTCTTC; CDR3 protein: CASKTPEGHEQFF
J gene: TRBJ1-2; clone size: few; V gene: TRBV2; D gene: NA; CDR3 DNA: TGTGCCAGCGGTGACAGCTATGGCTACACCTTC; CDR3 protein: CASGDSYGYTF
J gene: TRBJ1-2; clone size: few; V gene: TRBV6-5; D gene: NA; CDR3 DNA: TGTGCCAGCAGTTTGACAGAATCCTATGGCTACACCTTC; CDR3 protein: CASSLTESYGYTF
J gene: TRBJ1-6; clone size: NA; V gene: TRBV30; D gene: TRBD1; CDR3 DNA: TGTGCCTGGGGGCAGGGGGGAAATTCACCCCTCCACTTT; CDR3 protein: CAWGQGGNSPLHF
J gene: TRBJ1-4; clone size: NA; V gene: TRBV19; D gene: NA; CDR3 DNA: TGTGCCAGTAGTATTAAGATCAGGTTAGGACGAGAAAAACTGTTTTTT; CDR3 protein: CASSIKIRLGREKLFF
J gene: TRBJ1-6; clone size: NA; V gene: TRBV28; D gene: NA; CDR3 DNA: TGTGCCAGCACTACGAACAATTCACCCCTCCACTTT; CDR3 protein: CASTTNNSPLHF
J gene: TRBJ2-1; clone size: NA; V gene: TRBV10-3; D gene: TRBD2; CDR3 DNA: TGTGCCATCAGACGACTAGCGGGGGGGGTCAATGAGCAGTTCTTC; CDR3 protein: CAIRRLAGGVNEQFF
J gene: TRBJ2-3; clone size: NA; V gene: TRBV5-6; D gene: TRBD1; CDR3 DNA: TGTGCCAGCAGCTTTGGGACAGGGCTAACAGATACGCAGTATTTT; CDR3 protein: CASSFGTGLTDTQYF
J gene: TRBJ2-7; clone size: NA; V gene: TRBV4-3; D gene: NA; CDR3 DNA: TGCGCCAGCAGCCAAGAGCCTACAGAGAGGGGCGAGCAGTACTTC; CDR3 protein: CASSQEPTERGEQYF
J gene: TRBJ2-7; clone size: NA; V gene: TRBV5-6; D gene: TRBD2; CDR3 DNA: TGTGCCAGCAGCCTTAATAGCGGGGGGGCTCTTGACTACGAGCAGTACTTC; CDR3 protein: CASSLNSGGALDYEQYF
J gene: TRBJ1-6; clone size: NA; V gene: TRBV7-2; D gene: NA; CDR3 DNA: TGTGCCAGCAGCTTAGTTCAGGGACCCAATTCACCCCTCCACTTT; CDR3 protein: CASSLVQGPNSPLHF
J gene: TRBJ1-2; clone size: NA; V gene: TRBV4-3; D gene: TRBD1; CDR3 DNA: TGCGCCAGCAGCCCCGGACAGGGCTATGGCTACACCTTC; CDR3 protein: CASSPGQGYGYTF
J gene: TRBJ1-1; clone size: NA; V gene: TRBV30; D gene: NA; CDR3 DNA: TGTGCCTGGAGTCCTAATACGAGGGCGGGGAACACTGAAGCTTTCTTT; CDR3 protein: CAWSPNTRAGNTEAFF
J gene: TRBJ2-1; clone size: NA; V gene: TRBV7-2; D gene: TRBD1; CDR3 DNA: TGTGCCAGCAGCAGGGGACAGTGGTTGGAGCAGTTCTTC; CDR3 protein: CASSRGQWLEQFF
J gene: TRBJ1-6; clone size: few; V gene: TRBV10-3; D gene: TRBD1; CDR3 DNA: TGTGCCATCAGTGAGAGGACAGGGTGGAATTCACCCCTCCACTTT; CDR3 protein: CAISERTGWNSPLHF
J gene: TRBJ1-1; clone size: NA; V gene: TRBV6-6; D gene: NA; CDR3 DNA: TGTGCCAGCAGTAAACCAGGCGCAATGGCCTCTGAAGCTTTCTTT; CDR3 protein: CASSKPGAMASEAFF